This TCR beta chain emerged from a study of T cell responses to AZD1222 COVID-19 vaccine (dated by TCRdb to the early 2020s). General notes on the study: AZD1222 recipients whose second dose came at about 4 weeks and those whose second dose came at about 12 weeks were combined into one group, since spike-specific TCR depth and breadth did not differ between the two schedules. TCR sequencing covered fewer than 250 trial participants: 200 to 220 given two doses of AZD1222 and around 25 given two doses of MenACWY control vaccine. Trial participants were enrolled by age into subgroups of 18-55, 56-69 and 70-plus years, and around 150, 28 and 57 TCR-sequenced participants, respectively, were included in these subgroups. The research as a whole found: Conclusions about previously exposed vaccinees are limited, since just five or six AZD1222 recipients were seropositive for SARS-CoV-2 at baseline. No day 14 peak-response samples were available, so repertoires were characterized only after the peak T cell response. The 56-69-year group was small, and its depth increase did not reach significance, likely because of low power. Participants were mostly white British, with more females than males. The authors suggested clonal diversity may have been underestimated. Reportedly, close to half of the unique spike-specific TCRs recognized epitopes lying outside the regions that are mutated in the B.1.351 and B.1.1.7 variants. A significant rise in spike-specific TCR breadth and depth was observed after two AZD1222 doses relative to day 0 and relative to MenACWY recipients. CD4 TCRs associated with the vaccine covered the entire spike protein, and the dominant responses were in regions 160-218 and 743-854.

The intended sense of this specimen's time point label: baseline before first vaccination. Vaccinee samples came from UK trials COV001 and COV002, including a single-blind randomized controlled phase 2/3 trial of AZD1222 (ChAdOx1 nCoV-19) in healthy adults. For TCRbeta chain sequencing, PBMC samples were collected from trial participants at day 0 and at day 28 after the second dose. The CDR3 regions of human TCRbeta chains were analyzed by immunosequencing. Turning to the authors' computational methods: Repertoire TCRs were matched against a reference library of SARS-CoV-2-specific TCRs generated with the MIRA antigen-specificity platform. Breadth was defined as the fraction of unique TCRs that were SARS-CoV-2-associated, and depth was defined as the fraction of total T cells that were SARS-CoV-2-associated. Each spike-specific TCR was assigned to its reactive spike region and to a CD4 or CD8 class using the MIRA data. Log10-transformed breadth and depth values were compared by one-way ANOVA with Sidak's multiple comparisons tests. TCRdb retrieved this table from immuneACCESS and kept in-frame rearrangements only. Not all clones are present; in checked studies, unresolved V genes account for under half, and no reason is known for the remainder. From that table come the V and J calls and clone size; the DNA was used to work out D and trimming. In all, the sample holds roughly 160,000 clones, and about nine tenths of those were seen once. 1.5% of the sample is taken by the ten largest.

CDR1 and CDR2 were assigned from the germline V gene as SGHVS and FQNEAQ. Including cysteine and phenylalanine, the CDR3 has 13 amino acids. Only the CDR3 part of the read is kept: 39 bases, read in frame from the first base. A distance of 15 bases separates the germline ends of V and J, which lose 0 bases and 13 bases respectively. Comment on this clone: The antigen it recognizes is unknown. No base-level quality is on record; no much larger clone is a single base apart.

The clonotype was recovered from an adult in good health. Rearrangement joined TRBV7-8 to TRBJ2-5, and the D gene may be TRBD2, 6 bases matching. Sequenced here: peripheral blood, sampled on day 0 of AZD1222 vaccination. CDR3 reads: CASSLAGTGSTYF. The nucleotide sequence is TGTGCCAGCAGCTTAGCTGGGACCGGGAGTACGTACTTC.